Sequencing of this T cell receptor (beta chain) was carried out in a study of T cell repertoires in cytomegalovirus infection. At the level of the study: Through public TCR beta signatures, both CMV infection and matching HLA type were indicated.

A note on this clonotype: Its antigen remains unknown.

Overall study findings and caveats: Dominating the ex vivo response were HLA-C-restricted CMV-specific TCR beta clonotypes. Cumulated frequencies of public TCR beta families served to identify carriers of CMV plus the relevant HLA.

MiXCR, applied by TCRdb to the reads, yields one record per CDR3 protein. The sample shows approximately 170,000 distinct CDR3 sequences, under 20% of them seen only once. V trimming: 4 bases; J trimming: 3 bases; junction bases outside the gene matches: 9. CDR1 SGHVS and CDR2 FNYEAQ come from the germline V gene. The CDR3 is 16 amino acids. The sequencing input was CD8+ T cells from PBMCs. The rearrangement uses TRBV7-6 and TRBJ2-1, with 7 nucleotides matching TRBD2. This clonotype was sampled from a human donor in good health (CMV status not recorded). Some clones in this sample may be carry-over from other donors' samples. In nucleotides, the CDR3 is TGTGCCAGCAGCTCAGGGACTACCGACCTCTACAATGAGCAGTTCTTC. This sequence encodes CASSSGTTDLYNEQFF.